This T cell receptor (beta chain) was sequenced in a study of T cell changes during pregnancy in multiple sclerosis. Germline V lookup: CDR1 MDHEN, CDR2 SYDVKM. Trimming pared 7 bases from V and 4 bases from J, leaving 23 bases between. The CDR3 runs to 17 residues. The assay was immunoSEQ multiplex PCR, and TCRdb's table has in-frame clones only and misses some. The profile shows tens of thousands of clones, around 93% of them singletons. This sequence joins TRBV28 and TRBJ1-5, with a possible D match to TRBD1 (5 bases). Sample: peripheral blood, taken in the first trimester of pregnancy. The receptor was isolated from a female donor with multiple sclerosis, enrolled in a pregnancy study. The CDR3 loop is CASTGGFWGVRNQPQHF. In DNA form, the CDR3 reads TGTGCCAGCACCGGAGGATTTTGGGGGGTGAGGAATCAGCCCCAGCATTTT.